Listed below are T cell receptor beta chains from one sample, sequenced in a study of T cell repertoires in cytomegalovirus infection. TCRdb passed the reads through MiXCR, listing each CDR3 protein once. The sample holds just under 300,000 distinct CDR3 sequences, approximately 8.9% seen once. Specimen: PBMCs. Receptors originate from a human donor in good health (CMV status not recorded). Some clones in this sample may be carry-over from other donors' samples. Each CDR3 is given with its conserved first and last residue. Each record gives: D gene, CDR3 length, clone size, V gene, J gene, CDR3 DNA, CDR3 protein. A D gene is named only where the DNA matches it firmly. Size is stated for part of the rows, as once, few or many counts, or as a class when the clone is expanded.

d_gene: .
len: 14
abundance: many
v_gene: TRBV10-3
j_gene: TRBJ1-2
CDR3nt: TGTGCCATCACTACGGACAGCCGGGGCTATGGCTACACCTTC
CDR3aa: CAITTDSRGYGYTF

d_gene: .
len: 21
abundance: many
v_gene: TRBV4-1
j_gene: TRBJ1-6
CDR3nt: TGCGCCAGCAGCCAACGACAACAAGTGGGGAGGCCCTTCTCCGGTAATTCACCCCTCCACTTT
CDR3aa: CASSQRQQVGRPFSGNSPLHF

d_gene: TRBD1
len: 15
abundance: many
v_gene: TRBV7-8
j_gene: TRBJ2-3
CDR3nt: TGTGCCAGCAGCTTAGCGGGACAGGGTCCAGATACGCAGTATTTT
CDR3aa: CASSLAGQGPDTQYF

d_gene: .
len: 18
abundance: many
v_gene: TRBV4-2
j_gene: TRBJ2-5
CDR3nt: TGTGCCAGCAGCCTAAACGTCAGGGGAGAACTTAAGCAAGAGACCCAGTACTTC
CDR3aa: CASSLNVRGELKQETQYF

d_gene: .
len: 13
abundance: many
v_gene: TRBV7-2
j_gene: TRBJ2-2
CDR3nt: TGTGCTTTGTTCCGGGGAGGCACCGGGGAGCTGTTTTTT
CDR3aa: CALFRGGTGELFF

d_gene: .
len: 13
abundance: many
v_gene: TRBV20-1
j_gene: TRBJ2-5
CDR3nt: TGCAGTGCTAGAAGACAGCACCAAGAGACCCAGTACTTC
CDR3aa: CSARRQHQETQYF

d_gene: .
len: 13
abundance: few
v_gene: TRBV20-1
j_gene: TRBJ1-4
CDR3nt: TGCAGTGCAAACAGGGTGGCTAATGAAAAACTGTTTTTT
CDR3aa: CSANRVANEKLFF

d_gene: TRBD1
len: 12
abundance: many
v_gene: TRBV12-3/TRBV12-4
j_gene: TRBJ1-2
CDR3nt: TGTGCCAGCAGCCTCGGGACAGGTTTAAACACCTTC
CDR3aa: CASSLGTGLNTF

d_gene: .
len: 15
abundance: many
v_gene: TRBV14
j_gene: TRBJ1-1
CDR3nt: TGTGCCAGCAGCCAACCCCCACAGGGCCACACTGAAGCTTTCTTT
CDR3aa: CASSQPPQGHTEAFF

d_gene: TRBD1
len: 14
abundance: few
v_gene: TRBV20-1
j_gene: TRBJ1-5
CDR3nt: TGCAGTGGATGGACAGGGGGCAGAAGTCAGCCCCAGCATTTT
CDR3aa: CSGWTGGRSQPQHF

d_gene: .
len: 14
abundance: many
v_gene: TRBV19
j_gene: TRBJ2-1
CDR3nt: TGTGCCAGTAGTATGCGGGGGCTCAACAATGAGCAGTTCTTC
CDR3aa: CASSMRGLNNEQFF

d_gene: .
len: 12
abundance: many
v_gene: TRBV2
j_gene: TRBJ2-7
CDR3nt: TGTGCCAGCAGTGATACAGGGAGCGAGCAGTACTTC
CDR3aa: CASSDTGSEQYF

d_gene: TRBD2
len: 12
abundance: few
v_gene: TRBV29-1
j_gene: TRBJ2-3
CDR3nt: TGCAGCGTTGCTAGCGGGGTATATACGCAGTATTTT
CDR3aa: CSVASGVYTQYF

d_gene: .
len: 13
abundance: many
v_gene: TRBV27
j_gene: TRBJ2-5
CDR3nt: TGTGCCAGCAGTGTGGGACACCAAGAGACCCAGTACTTC
CDR3aa: CASSVGHQETQYF

d_gene: TRBD1
len: 13
abundance: few
v_gene: TRBV12-3/TRBV12-4
j_gene: TRBJ2-3
CDR3nt: TGTGCCAGCAGTACAGGGGTCACAGATACGCAGTATTTT
CDR3aa: CASSTGVTDTQYF

d_gene: .
len: 14
abundance: .
v_gene: TRBV7-2
j_gene: TRBJ1-3
CDR3nt: TGTGCCAGCAGCCCCACGGTCTCTGGAGACACCATATATTTT
CDR3aa: CASSPTVSGDTIYF

d_gene: .
len: 12
abundance: few
v_gene: TRBV20-1
j_gene: TRBJ2-7
CDR3nt: TGCAGTGCTAGACACAGGGCCTCCGAGCAGTACTTC
CDR3aa: CSARHRASEQYF

d_gene: .
len: 14
abundance: many
v_gene: TRBV15
j_gene: TRBJ2-7
CDR3nt: TGTGCCACCAGCAGAGATAAGGGGGGATCCGGGCAGTACTTC
CDR3aa: CATSRDKGGSGQYF

d_gene: TRBD1
len: 15
abundance: .
v_gene: TRBV29-1
j_gene: TRBJ2-2
CDR3nt: TGCAGCGTTGGGGGGACAGGAAGGTACACCGGGGAGCTGTTTTTT
CDR3aa: CSVGGTGRYTGELFF

d_gene: .
len: 13
abundance: many
v_gene: TRBV5-5
j_gene: TRBJ2-3
CDR3nt: TGTGCCAGCGTAGAGGCCGGCACAGATACGCAGTATTTT
CDR3aa: CASVEAGTDTQYF

d_gene: TRBD1
len: 15
abundance: many
v_gene: TRBV5-1
j_gene: TRBJ2-2
CDR3nt: TGCGCCAGCGCCGAGAGACAGGGATACACCGGGGAGCTGTTTTTT
CDR3aa: CASAERQGYTGELFF

d_gene: TRBD1
len: 13
abundance: few
v_gene: TRBV29-1
j_gene: TRBJ2-5
CDR3nt: TGCAGCGGGAACAGGGGTGTGGGGGAGACCCAGTACTTC
CDR3aa: CSGNRGVGETQYF

d_gene: .
len: 16
abundance: many
v_gene: TRBV7-2
j_gene: TRBJ1-3
CDR3nt: TGTGCCAGCAGCTTAGCCGACGGCGGTCCAGGAAACACCATATATTTT
CDR3aa: CASSLADGGPGNTIYF

d_gene: TRBD1
len: 14
abundance: many
v_gene: TRBV12-3/TRBV12-4
j_gene: TRBJ1-1
CDR3nt: TGTGCCAGCAGCCGGGACAGATTCAACACTGAAGCTTTCTTT
CDR3aa: CASSRDRFNTEAFF